The 26 T cell receptor beta chains below were found in one sample sequenced in a study of T cells in Graves' hyperthyroidism and ophthalmopathy. Amplified TCR beta CDR3 regions derived from RNA transcripts. First-round RT-PCR of the TCR CDR3 relied on the HTBI primer set. TCRdb passed the multiplex PCR reads through MiXCR, listing each CDR3 protein once. This table holds 450,000 to 650,000 distinct CDR3 sequences, 17% found once. Sequences were obtained from blood. The receptors were sampled from a woman aged 18 to 35 with Graves' ophthalmopathy.

There are a few counts of this clonotype. V is TRBV7-9 and J is TRBJ1-1, with 9 positions matching TRBD1. V trimming: 4 bases; J trimming: 2 bases; junction bases outside the gene matches: 8. Germline assignment: CDR1 SEHNR and CDR2 FQNEAQ (reference sequence). The CDR3 has 16 residues. The CDR3 protein is CASSYTGTGTNTEAFF. The CDR3 DNA sequence: TGTGCCAGCAGCTACACCGGGACAGGGACTAACACTGAAGCTTTCTTT.

This chain joins TRBV28 and TRBJ1-5; D not resolved. CDR3 size: 13 residues. V was cut by 10 bases and J by 4 bases, with 14 bases left in between. Germline V gives CDR1 MDHEN, CDR2 SYDVKM. CDR3 in DNA: TGTGCCACCATCGCCCAGAGGAATCAGCCCCAGCATTTT. It encodes CATIAQRNQPQHF. Drawing the rest from reference TRBV28 and TRBJ1-5, the complete variable domain is DVKVTQSSRYLVKRTGEKVFLECVQDMDHENMFWYRQDPGLGLRLIYFSYDVKMKEKGDIPEGYSVSREKKERFSLILESASTNQTSMYLCATIAQRNQPQHFGDGTRLSIL.

Ten or more counts support this clonotype. The genes are TRBV5-1 and TRBJ1-4, with TRBD1 matching over 9 bases. Germline trimming cut 8 bases from V and 7 bases from J; bases unmatched to any gene: 6. The CDR3 runs to 13 residues. Germline V gene lookup returns CDR1 SGHRS and CDR2 YFSETQ. The CDR3 DNA follows: TGCGCCAGTTGGGACAGGGATCCTGAAAAACTGTTTTTT. Translated: CASWDRDPEKLFF.

The V and J genes are TRBV6-5 and TRBJ1-5; D ambiguous. The CDR3 contains 15 residues. The V gene lost 2 bases and the J gene lost 4 bases, with 12 bases spanning the gap. Germline CDR1 reads MNHEY; CDR2 reads SVGAGI. Here the CDR3 DNA reads TGTGCCAGCAGTTACGGTTTCGGGAAAAATCAGCCCCAGCATTTT. It encodes CASSYGFGKNQPQHF.

This clonotype came up many times. Written as DNA, the CDR3 is TGTGCCAGCAGCTTAATAGAGGACACTGAAGCTTTCTTT. It translates to CASSLIEDTEAFF. The gene calls are TRBV7-3 and TRBJ1-1; D gene unclear. This CDR3 comprises 13 residues. V was pared by 1 base and J by 3 bases, with 6 bases between. Per the germline V gene, CDR1 is SGHTA and CDR2 is FQGTGA.

The V call is TRBV25-1, the J call TRBJ1-4, with a weak D call TRBD1 (5 bases). V was cut by 0 bases and J by 3 bases, with 17 bases left in between. Looked up from germline, CDR1 is MGHDK and CDR2 is SYGVNS. This CDR3 is 18 amino acids long. The CDR3 nucleotides are TGTGCCAGCAGTGAATACCGGGACGGCTCGGGAGCTAATGAAAAACTGTTTTTT. Translating gives CASSEYRDGSGANEKLFF.

The table lists this clonotype with a few counts. The chain has TRBV30 and TRBJ2-7, with D unclear. The germline V gene has CDR1 GTSNPN and CDR2 SVGIG (reference sequence). The CDR3 runs 16 residues. The V end lost 2 bases, the J end lost 0 bases, and 17 bases lay between the germline ends. This chain's CDR3 is CAWSTNILAASYEQYF. The CDR3 coding sequence is TGTGCCTGGAGTACCAACATACTGGCAGCCTCCTACGAGCAGTACTTC.

Regarding this clonotype: The junction departs from germline at one end; a sequencing error may be responsible. The V and J genes are TRBV10-3 and TRBJ2-5; the match to TRBD2 covers 12 bases. This CDR3 is built from 17 residues. The germline V gene has CDR1 ENHRY and CDR2 SYGVKD. CDR3 bases: TGTGCCAGCAGTTACTCCGGACTAGCGGGGTCCCAAGGGACCCAGTACTTC. Encoded protein: CASSYSGLAGSQGTQYF.

Many counts were recorded for this clonotype. This sequence joins TRBV12-3 or TRBV12-4 and TRBJ2-1, with no clear D. Trimming took 3 bases from V and 0 from J, leaving 6 bases between them. The CDR3 has 14 amino acids. The CDR3 nucleotides read TGTGCCAGCAGTTTTTCCCGCTCCTACAATGAGCAGTTCTTC. Protein product: CASSFSRSYNEQFF.

This clonotype was counted at least ten times. The rearrangement uses TRBV7-2 and TRBJ2-3; TRBD2 matches at 14 bases. Losses at the gene ends were 3 bases for V and 7 bases for J; bases not matched to a gene: 12. The germline V gene has CDR1 SGHTA and CDR2 FQGNSA. There are 18 residues in the CDR3. The CDR3 sequence is CASSLLPGLAGDRNTQYF. The CDR3 coding sequence is TGTGCCAGCAGCTTGCTACCGGGACTAGCGGGAGATCGAAATACGCAGTATTTT.

This clonotype has at least ten counts. The chain recombines TRBV29-1 with TRBJ2-1; 10 positions agree with TRBD2. Germline V gene sequence: CDR1 SQVTM, CDR2 ANQGSEA. V trimming: 0 bases; J trimming: 0 bases; junction bases outside the gene matches: 2. This CDR3 region has 16 residues. CDR3 protein: CSVEELAGRSYNEQFF. CDR3 in DNA: TGCAGCGTTGAAGAACTAGCGGGACGCTCCTACAATGAGCAGTTCTTC.

This sequence joins TRBV9 and TRBJ2-5; no reliable D call. V lost 1 base to trimming and J lost 1 base, with 5 bases between them. CDR3 length: 13 residues. The germline V gene has CDR1 SGDLS and CDR2 YYNGEE. The CDR3 loop is CASSVWPQETQYF. CDR3 DNA sequence: TGTGCCAGCAGCGTATGGCCCCAAGAGACCCAGTACTTC.

The rearrangement uses TRBV4-2 and TRBJ1-4; TRBD1 is a possible D gene (6 bases). This CDR3 region has 15 residues. CDR1 is LGHNA, CDR2 YNFKEQ, per germline. V lost 1 base, J lost 6 bases, and 12 bases lay in between. The CDR3 DNA is TGTGCCAGCAGCCAAGCTGGGGGCGTCGATGAAAAACTGTTTTTT. Translated, it gives CASSQAGGVDEKLFF.

The chain has TRBV5-5 and TRBJ2-5; D perhaps matches TRBD1 (5 bases). V shed 6 bases and J shed 7 bases, with 16 bases lying between them. Germline CDR1 reads SGHKS; CDR2 reads YYEKEE (reference sequence). The CDR3 runs 13 residues. CDR3 in amino acids: CASTPLGQGTQYF. Written as DNA, the CDR3 is TGTGCCAGCACCCCGCTGGGCCAGGGGACCCAGTACTTC.

The chain uses TRBV5-1 and TRBJ1-2; no firm D call. Germline V gene data show CDR1 as SGHRS and CDR2 as YFSETQ. This CDR3 is 17 amino acids long. V was shortened by 0 bases and J by 2 bases, with 17 bases between the two germline ends. Here the CDR3 reads CASSLVRQDYFNYGYTF. DNA of the CDR3: TGCGCCAGCAGCTTGGTTCGGCAGGACTATTTCAACTATGGCTACACCTTC.

This clonotype was observed many times. The V and J genes are TRBV29-1 and TRBJ1-1, with D perhaps matching TRBD1 (5 bases). In germline, CDR1 is SQVTM, CDR2 ANQGSEA. Deletions cut 5 bases from V and 0 bases from J, with 10 bases between. The CDR3 is 13 residues long. The CDR3 is CSVPTALNTEAFF. The CDR3, as DNA: TGCAGCGTTCCGACAGCCCTGAACACTGAAGCTTTCTTT.

The rearrangement links TRBV10-3 to TRBJ1-1; a weak D match, TRBD1 (6 bases). The germline V gene encodes CDR1 ENHRY and CDR2 SYGVKD. The ends were cut back, 5 bases at V and 1 base at J, with 14 bases in the middle. There are 15 residues in the CDR3. The CDR3 DNA is TGTGCCATCAGTCGGGACACTACCAGGAACACTGAAGCTTTCTTT. Translating it yields CAISRDTTRNTEAFF.

This clonotype showed up many times. The chain recombines TRBV20-1 with TRBJ2-7, with a weak D call TRBD1 (6 bases). Trimming removed 5 bases from V and 3 bases from J, with 23 bases in between. Germline V gene data show CDR1 as DFQATT and CDR2 as SNEGSKA (reference sequence). The CDR3 has 16 amino acids. CDR3: CSAGPPTGKSHYEQYF. CDR3 nucleotides: TGCAGTGCTGGGCCCCCGACAGGAAAGAGCCACTACGAGCAGTACTTC.

This clonotype was counted at least ten times. The J gene is TRBJ2-7, the V gene TRBV3-1, with no clear D. Trimming cost V 2 bases and J 4 bases, with 6 bases left between them. This CDR3 has 12 amino acids. Germline V CDR1 and CDR2: LGHDT, YNNKEL (reference sequence). CDR3 in amino acids: CASSQTLYEQYF. The CDR3 region has the DNA TGTGCCAGCAGCCAAACATTATACGAGCAGTACTTC.

As concerns this clonotype: At one end, the junction sequence differs from germline, possibly due to a read error. The rearrangement links TRBV2 to TRBJ2-1; TRBD1 aligns across 9 bases. The CDR3 totals 14 residues. The germline gives CDR1 SNHLY, CDR2 FYNNEI. The CDR3 sequence is CASSLRDRDDEQFF. The CDR3 bases are TGCGCCAGCAGCCTCCGGGACAGGGACGATGAGCAGTTCTTC.

This clonotype was counted at least ten times. The V call is TRBV5-1, the J call TRBJ1-2, with TRBD1 matching 11 bases. V dropped 3 bases and J dropped 7; count of bases not matched to a gene: 8. The germline V gene has CDR1 SGHRS and CDR2 YFSETQ. This CDR3 is 15 amino acids long. The CDR3 nucleotides are TGCGCCAGCAGCTGGAGACCGGGACAGGGGGTTGGCTACACCTTC. Encoded protein: CASSWRPGQGVGYTF.

A few counts support this clonotype. The J gene is TRBJ2-3, the V gene TRBV20-1, with 7 bases matching TRBD1. CDR3 length equals 14 residues. J was trimmed by 0 bases and V by 5 bases; bases with no gene match: 5. Germline lookup yields CDR1 DFQATT and CDR2 SNEGSKA (reference sequence). The CDR3 protein is CSASRTGSTDTQYF. The CDR3 DNA reads as TGCAGTGCTTCCCGGACAGGTAGCACAGATACGCAGTATTTT.

There are many counts of this clonotype. The rearrangement links TRBV28 to TRBJ2-3, with D unclear. Trimming cost V 5 bases and J 1 base, with 19 bases left between them. This CDR3 is built from 17 residues. Germline CDR1 is MDHEN and CDR2 is SYDVKM. In DNA form, the CDR3 reads TGTGCCAGCAGTCACACGACATTTCGGTTTGGCACAGATACGCAGTATTTT. Translating gives CASSHTTFRFGTDTQYF.

The J gene is TRBJ2-7, the V gene TRBV19; perhaps D is TRBD1 or TRBD2 (5 bases each). The germline V gene has CDR1 LNHDA and CDR2 SQIVND (reference sequence). V lost 3 bases and J 4 bases, leaving 22 bases between the germline ends. This CDR3 spans 17 amino acids. The CDR3 sequence: CASSMPSERDGFYEQYF. The CDR3 DNA follows: TGTGCCAGTAGTATGCCCAGCGAAAGGGACGGTTTTTACGAGCAGTACTTC.

This clonotype has a handful of counts. The chain is built from TRBV19 and TRBJ1-5, with 7 nucleotides matching TRBD1. Germline CDR1 and CDR2: LNHDA and SQIVND (reference sequence). The CDR3 covers 14 residues. V lost 5 bases and J lost 3; bases outside the gene matches: 4. The CDR3 region is CASSRTGINQPQHF. The CDR3 coding sequence is TGTGCCAGTAGTCGGACAGGTATCAATCAGCCCCAGCATTTT.

This clonotype was detected many times. The V gene is TRBV27, the J gene TRBJ2-3; 12 bases line up with TRBD2. Germline assignment: CDR1 MNHEY and CDR2 SMNVEV (reference sequence). The trim removed 0 bases at V and 3 bases at J, leaving 10 bases unmatched. The CDR3 contains 19 residues. The CDR3 sequence: CASSLSRRETSGGTDTQYF. The CDR3 DNA follows: TGTGCCAGCAGTTTATCGAGGCGGGAAACTAGCGGGGGGACAGATACGCAGTATTTT.